Listed below are T cell receptor beta chains from one sample, sequenced in a study of OX40 agonist ivuxolimab in advanced cancers. Assay: immunoSEQ multiplex PCR; the TCRdb copy retains only in-frame clones and omits some. In the table there are about 66,000 clones, approximately 80% of which are singletons. The starting material was CD4+ or CD8+ T cells sorted from blood, obtained in a trial of the OX40 agonist ivuxolimab. The receptor source for this set is an adult with an advanced solid tumor such as melanoma, head and neck, liver or kidney cancer. CDR3s include the opening cysteine and the closing phenylalanine or tryptophan. Fields, in order: CDR3 DNA, CDR3 protein, clone size, CDR3 length, V gene, J gene, D gene. A D gene is named only where the DNA matches it firmly. Expanded clones are given a class, and other clones once, few, many or no size at all.

DNA: TGTGCCAGTAGTTCCGCCGGGACTAGCTCAGATACGCAGTATTTT; CDR3: CASSSAGTSSDTQYF; size: .; length: 15; V: TRBV19; J: TRBJ2-3; D: TRBD2
DNA: TGTGCCACCACGACAGGGGGTGGGGCCAACGTCCTGACTTTC; CDR3: CATTTGGGANVLTF; size: once; length: 14; V: TRBV6-6; J: TRBJ2-6; D: TRBD1
DNA: TGTGCCAGCAGCCCGCGGGCAGGAGGCACCGGGGAGCTGTTTTTT; CDR3: CASSPRAGGTGELFF; size: .; length: 15; V: TRBV14; J: TRBJ2-2; D: .
DNA: TGTGCCAGCAGTCGGACTAGTTTAGATGAGCAGTTCTTC; CDR3: CASSRTSLDEQFF; size: .; length: 13; V: TRBV5-4; J: TRBJ2-1; D: TRBD2
DNA: TGCGCCAGCAGCCCAGGGACCCAGGGGTCGGGAGCTTTCTTT; CDR3: CASSPGTQGSGAFF; size: once; length: 14; V: TRBV5-1; J: TRBJ1-1; D: .
DNA: TGTGCCAGTTTAAAACAGGTGAACACTGAAGCTTTCTTT; CDR3: CASLKQVNTEAFF; size: .; length: 13; V: TRBV2; J: TRBJ1-1; D: .
DNA: TGTGCCAGCAGCTTCAACAGGGTAGGGATCTACGAGCAGTACTTC; CDR3: CASSFNRVGIYEQYF; size: .; length: 15; V: TRBV7-8; J: TRBJ2-7; D: .
DNA: TGTGCCAGCAGCTTGGGTCCGGACCCGGAGCATTTT; CDR3: CASSLGPDPEHF; size: .; length: 12; V: TRBV11-2; J: TRBJ1-5; D: .
DNA: TGTGCCAGCAGCCCCTTAGCGGGCCTGAACACCGGGGAGCTGTTTTTT; CDR3: CASSPLAGLNTGELFF; size: medium-sized; length: 16; V: TRBV9; J: TRBJ2-2; D: TRBD2
DNA: TGTGCCAGCAGCTTGACTAGCGGGGGAATCACAGATACGCAGTATTTT; CDR3: CASSLTSGGITDTQYF; size: .; length: 16; V: TRBV7-9; J: TRBJ2-3; D: TRBD2
DNA: TGCGCCAGCAGTTGGACCGGGACAGCTGATTCACCCCTCCACTTT; CDR3: CASSWTGTADSPLHF; size: .; length: 15; V: TRBV5-1; J: TRBJ1-6; D: TRBD1
DNA: TGTGCCAGCAGCCCGGGACTAGCGGTAGGGCAGTTCTTC; CDR3: CASSPGLAVGQFF; size: .; length: 13; V: TRBV11-2; J: TRBJ2-1; D: TRBD2
DNA: TGCGCCAGCAGCTTGGTGATAGCGGGGGGCCTTCAAGAGACCCAGTACTTC; CDR3: CASSLVIAGGLQETQYF; size: .; length: 17; V: TRBV5-1; J: TRBJ2-5; D: TRBD2
DNA: TGTGCCAGCAGTGGGGGAAACACTGAAGCTTTCTTT; CDR3: CASSGGNTEAFF; size: .; length: 12; V: TRBV6-6; J: TRBJ1-1; D: .
DNA: TGTGCCAGCAGCCAAGATGCGGCAGGGAGGGAGACCCAGTACTTC; CDR3: CASSQDAAGRETQYF; size: .; length: 15; V: TRBV4-2; J: TRBJ2-5; D: .